One and the same sample provided the 30 T cell receptor beta chains below, sequenced in a study of blood T cells in healthy people across ages. It was with a sample-barcoded 5' primer and a J-beta primer mix that a second PCR of roughly 6 to 12 cycles was run. TCRdb recomputed calls from the 5' RACE reads with MiXCR, one row per CDR3 protein. In the table there are 700,000 to 800,000 distinct CDR3 sequences, 35% to 45% of which are singletons. Sequenced: blood. The receptor source for this set is a woman aged 60-70 years in good health.

This clonotype was seen at least ten times. The V and J genes are TRBV4-3 and TRBJ2-7; D unresolved. Trimming took 1 base from V and 5 from J, leaving 24 bases between them. CDR1 and CDR2 (germline): LGHNA, YSLEER. The CDR3 runs to 18 residues. The CDR3 sequence is CASSQATHPGDTRNEQYF. CDR3 coding DNA: TGCGCCAGCAGCCAAGCCACCCACCCGGGCGACACACGGAACGAGCAGTACTTC.

Concerning this clonotype itself: This sequence may be a read error, since a much larger clone differs from it by one base. The V call is TRBV7-8, the J call TRBJ1-1, with TRBD1 as a possible D gene (5 bases). The CDR3 contains 13 residues. The ends were cut back, 10 bases at V and 7 bases at J, with 19 bases in the middle. Germline-derived CDR1 and CDR2 are SGHVS and FQNEAQ. The CDR3 loop reads CANNPGGVGEAFF. In DNA form, the CDR3 reads TGTGCCAACAATCCGGGAGGGGTAGGTGAAGCTTTCTTT.

This clonotype was counted only a few times. V and J are TRBV12-3 or TRBV12-4 and TRBJ2-7; 8 positions agree with TRBD2. The length of the CDR3 is 15 residues. V lost 6 bases, J lost 9 bases, and 16 bases stayed unmatched. DNA of the CDR3: TGTGCCAGCAGACCCTCTAGCGGGTCAAATGTCGGGCAGTACTTC. Translated: CASRPSSGSNVGQYF.

This clonotype was detected only a few times. This rearrangement joins TRBV9 to TRBJ2-7, with 10 bases matching TRBD2. This CDR3 spans 17 amino acids. The germline CDR1 and CDR2 sequences are SGDLS and YYNGEE. Unmatched junction bases numbered 8, after V lost 0 bases and J lost 2 bases. CDR3 nucleotide sequence: TGTGCCAGCAGCGTAGGTTTAGCTAGCGGGAGCCCCTACGAGCAGTACTTC. This codes for CASSVGLASGSPYEQYF.

This chain links TRBV4-1 with TRBJ2-7, with D uncertain. Looked up from germline, CDR1 is MGHRA and CDR2 is YSYEKL. The CDR3 has 12 amino acids. V was pared by 3 bases and J by 10 bases, with 13 bases between. The CDR3 DNA reads TGCGCCAGCAGCCAGCCTTTAGGATTCCAGTACTTC. This encodes CASSQPLGFQYF.

The chain couples TRBV29-1 to TRBJ2-7, with unresolved D. CDR1 and CDR2 from the germline V gene are SQVTM and ANQGSEA. The CDR3 is 14 residues long. Trimming removed 4 bases at V and 0 bases at J, with 13 bases between. As DNA, the CDR3 is TGCAGCGTTGTGGGCACGACCCTCTCCTACGAGCAGTACTTC. It encodes CSVVGTTLSYEQYF.

The sample holds one count of this clonotype. The V and J genes are TRBV7-3 and TRBJ1-1; D is unresolved. V gave up 6 bases and J gave up 1 base, with 15 bases separating them. Germline lookup yields CDR1 SGHTA and CDR2 FQGTGA. The CDR3 is made up of 15 amino acids. DNA for the CDR3: TGTGCCAGCAGACCAGCGGCCGGTCAGAACACTGAAGCTTTCTTT. This translates into CASRPAAGQNTEAFF.

The table lists this clonotype with a few counts. The CDR3 DNA is TGTGCCAGCAGTGGTGGATTCCAGTCCTACGAGCAGTACTTC. Translated, it gives CASSGGFQSYEQYF. V usage is TRBV6-1 and J usage is TRBJ2-7; D is ambiguous. V was shortened by 4 bases and J by 1 base, with 11 bases between the two germline ends. Germline CDR1 MNHNS, CDR2 SASEGT. The CDR3 is 14 amino acids.

The chain carries TRBV27 and TRBJ2-3; 8 bases are shared with TRBD1. CDR3 length equals 18 residues. With 3 bases clipped from V and 1 base from J, the junction kept 12 bases outside the gene matches. CDR1 and CDR2 from the germline V gene are MNHEY and SMNVEV (reference sequence). CDR3 bases: TGTGCCAGCAGTTTGGGACAGGCCTACCCGAAGGGCACAGATACGCAGTATTTT. Translated, it gives CASSLGQAYPKGTDTQYF.

The V call is TRBV20-1, the J call TRBJ1-2, with D unresolved. The CDR3 is made up of 10 amino acids. V lost 6 bases and J 8 bases, leaving 10 bases between the germline ends. CDR1 and CDR2 (germline): DFQATT, SNEGSKA (reference sequence). CDR3 sequence reads: CSASSLGYTF. CDR3 sequence (DNA): TGCAGTGCGTCAAGCTTGGGCTACACCTTC.

The chain combines TRBV20-1 with TRBJ1-1; no clear D. Per germline, CDR1 DFQATT and CDR2 SNEGSKA (reference sequence). The CDR3 sequence is 13 residues long. The V end lost 0 bases, the J end lost 6 bases, and 11 bases lay between the germline ends. The CDR3 DNA is TGCAGTGCTAGAGATCTAGACGGCTCTGAAGCTTTCTTT. This translates into CSARDLDGSEAFF.

This clonotype turned up a few times. The chain is built from TRBV5-1 and TRBJ1-1; D is possibly TRBD1 (5 bases). V was clipped by 7 bases and J by 4 bases, with 14 bases between them. Germline CDR1 reads SGHRS; CDR2 reads YFSETQ. This CDR3 has 13 residues. CDR3 amino acids: CASSGLKGTEAFF. DNA for the CDR3: TGCGCCAGCTCGGGACTGAAGGGCACTGAAGCTTTCTTT.

This clonotype occurred a few times. The rearrangement joins TRBV25-1 to TRBJ2-3, with D perhaps matching TRBD1 (5 bases). V lost 6 bases to trimming and J lost 3 bases, with 10 bases between them. The CDR3 spans 13 residues. Germline CDR1 reads MGHDK; CDR2 reads SYGVNS. CDR3 residues: CASRTPGTDTQYF. In DNA, the CDR3 is TGTGCCAGCAGGACCCCAGGGACAGATACGCAGTATTTT. Full variable domain (rest looked up from reference TRBV25-1 and TRBJ2-3): EADIYQTPRYLVIGTGKKITLECSQTMGHDKMYWYQQDPGMELHLIHYSYGVNSTEKGDLSSESTVSRIRTEHFPLTLESARPSHTSQYLCASRTPGTDTQYFGPGTRLTVL.

This clonotype appeared a few times. The chain carries TRBV12-5 and TRBJ2-6; D is unclear. CDR1 is LGHNT and CDR2 is FRNRAP in the germline V gene. CDR3 length: 16 amino acids. Trimming removed 1 base at V and 0 bases at J, with 7 bases between. CDR3 sequence reads: CASGLGLVSGANVLTF. The CDR3 nucleotides read TGTGCTAGTGGTTTGGGACTGGTCTCTGGGGCCAACGTCCTGACTTTC.

The J gene is TRBJ2-1, the V gene TRBV6-6; D is unresolved. The CDR3 contains 13 residues. Trimming stripped 2 bases from V and 4 bases from J, with 6 bases between. The germline gives CDR1 MNHNY, CDR2 SVGAGI (reference sequence). CDR3 amino acids: CASSYDTYNEQFF. In nucleotides, the CDR3 is TGTGCCAGCAGTTACGACACTTACAATGAGCAGTTCTTC.

This clonotype turned up a few times. This chain connects TRBV2 to TRBJ2-5; no clear D. This CDR3 is built from 13 residues. Per the germline V gene, CDR1 is SNHLY and CDR2 is FYNNEI. V was shortened by 0 bases and J by 5 bases, with 7 bases between the two germline ends. CDR3 nucleotides: TGTGCCAGCAGTGAAGCGGGAAGGGAGACCCAGTACTTC. It codes for CASSEAGRETQYF.

Only a few counts were recorded for this clonotype. The chain employs TRBV6-2 or TRBV6-3 and TRBJ1-1, with TRBD1 identical over 11 bases. Germline V gene sequence: CDR1 MNHEY, CDR2 SVGEGT. The V and J ends lost 4 bases and 5 bases, in that order; junction bases with no gene match: 6. This CDR3 region has 15 residues. CDR3 protein: CASSSGQGALTEAFF. In nucleotides, the CDR3 is TGTGCCAGCAGTTCAGGACAGGGGGCTTTGACTGAAGCTTTCTTT.

This clonotype was counted between two and nine times. J is TRBJ1-5 and V is TRBV4-3; D unresolved. CDR1 is LGHNA and CDR2 is YSLEER in the germline V gene. The V end lost 0 bases, the J end lost 2 bases, and 8 bases lay between the germline ends. The CDR3 consists of 15 residues. The CDR3 coding sequence is TGCGCCAGCAGCCAAGACCTCAGAGGCAATCAGCCCCAGCATTTT. It yields the protein CASSQDLRGNQPQHF.

V gene TRBV1 combines with J gene TRBJ2-3; no check of the table's D call, TRBD2, against the DNA was made. TRBV1 has pseudogene status. The CDR3 is 17 residues long. The CDR3 loop reads CTSSQDPAGGRTDTQYF. The CDR3 DNA reads TGCACCAGCAGCCAAGATCCAGCGGGGGGGCGCACAGATACGCAGTATTTT.

The table lists this clonotype with a few counts. The chain links TRBV28 to TRBJ2-7; D is possibly TRBD2 (6 bases). Germline V lookup: CDR1 MDHEN, CDR2 SYDVKM. The V and J ends lost 6 bases and 0 bases respectively, with 12 bases between them. This CDR3 is built from 14 residues. CDR3 in amino acids: CASRLDGSSYEQYF. CDR3 nucleotides: TGTGCCAGCAGGTTAGACGGGAGCTCCTACGAGCAGTACTTC.

V is TRBV7-2 and J is TRBJ2-5; 11 bases fit TRBD2. With 5 bases clipped from V and 11 bases from J, the junction kept 16 bases outside the gene matches. The CDR3 sequence is 16 residues long. The germline V gene has CDR1 SGHTA and CDR2 FQGNSA. CDR3 loop: CASSPPGLAVGNEQYF. CDR3 in DNA: TGTGCCAGCAGCCCACCGGGACTAGCGGTGGGGAATGAGCAGTACTTC.

This clonotype was found many times. The chain couples TRBV10-3 to TRBJ2-1, with a weak D call TRBD2 (7 bases). Trimming stripped 8 bases from V and 0 bases from J, with 11 bases between. The germline gives CDR1 ENHRY, CDR2 SYGVKD. The CDR3 is 14 amino acids. This CDR3 is CAIGGGSSYNEQFF. The CDR3 DNA reads TGTGCCATCGGGGGCGGGAGCTCCTACAATGAGCAGTTCTTC.

The chain recombines TRBV7-2 with TRBJ2-2; D possibly corresponds to TRBD1 (5 bases). There are 16 residues in the CDR3. Trimming cost V 2 bases and J 1 base, with 11 bases left between them. Germline V gene sequence: CDR1 SGHTA, CDR2 FQGNSA. The chain's CDR3 is CASSLWGRENTGELFF. CDR3 nucleotides: TGTGCCAGCAGCTTATGGGGCAGGGAGAACACCGGGGAGCTGTTTTTT. The full variable domain, rest sourced from reference TRBV7-2 and TRBJ2-2, is GAGVSQSPSNKVTEKGKDVELRCDPISGHTALYWYRQSLGQGLEFLIYFQGNSAPDKSGLPSDRFSAERTGGSVSTLTIQRTQQEDSAVYLCASSLWGRENTGELFFGEGSRLTVL.

The V and J genes are TRBV12-3 or TRBV12-4 and TRBJ2-4; 10 positions match TRBD2. V lost 4 bases to trimming and J lost 0 bases; unmatched junction nucleotides: 12. This CDR3 is built from 19 residues. The CDR3 protein is CASSSIPLAGEVAKNIQYF. Written as DNA, the CDR3 is TGTGCCAGCAGTTCGATCCCTCTAGCGGGGGAGGTAGCCAAAAACATTCAGTACTTC.

With regard to this clonotype: One end of the junction is discordant with germline, which a read error may explain. V gene TRBV18 combines with J gene TRBJ2-3; D call uncertain. This CDR3 is 16 amino acids long. Germline V gene sequence: CDR1 KGHSH, CDR2 LQKENI. CDR3 in amino acids: CAGSLRPYMGTDTQYF. In nucleotides, the CDR3 is TGTGCCGGCTCACTAAGACCCTATATGGGGACAGATACGCAGTATTTT.

The chain employs TRBV19 and TRBJ2-2; 12 bases map to TRBD2. Germline loops: CDR1 LNHDA, CDR2 SQIVND (reference sequence). The CDR3 is made up of 18 amino acids. J lost 1 base, V lost 5 bases, and 8 bases had no gene match. The CDR3 reads CASSPLGLAGRNTGELFF. DNA of the CDR3: TGTGCCAGTAGTCCCTTAGGACTAGCGGGGAGGAACACCGGGGAGCTGTTTTTT.

V gene TRBV16 combines with J gene TRBJ1-4; no clear D gene. The CDR3 runs 12 residues. Between the trimmed V and J ends, which lost 0 bases and 6 bases, there was a span of 2 bases. Germline lookup yields CDR1 KGHSY and CDR2 FQNENV. This chain's CDR3 is CASSQSHEKLFF. For the CDR3, the DNA is TGTGCCAGCAGCCAATCCCATGAAAAACTGTTTTTT.

This rearrangement joins TRBV20-1 to TRBJ2-3; D is ambiguous. CDR1 and CDR2 from the germline V gene are DFQATT and SNEGSKA (reference sequence). The CDR3 extends over 12 amino acids. The V end was cut by 4 bases, the J end by 0 bases, with 5 bases between. Here the CDR3 reads CSAKDSTDTQYF. In nucleotides, the CDR3 is TGCAGTGCTAAGGACAGCACAGATACGCAGTATTTT.

The V call is TRBV4-2, the J call TRBJ2-3; D may match TRBD1 or TRBD2 (6 bases each). Germline CDR1 LGHNA, CDR2 YNFKEQ. The V gene lost 0 bases and the J gene lost 5 bases, with 18 bases spanning the gap. This CDR3 comprises 17 residues. CDR3: CASSQEGKGGAEDTQYF. CDR3 DNA: TGTGCCAGCAGCCAAGAGGGGAAGGGGGGCGCGGAAGATACGCAGTATTTT.

J is TRBJ2-7 and V is TRBV6-2 or TRBV6-3, with TRBD2 matching over 9 bases. CDR1 and CDR2 from the germline V gene are MNHEY and SVGEGT. This CDR3 is 16 amino acids long. V trimming: 2 bases; J trimming: 2 bases; junction bases outside the gene matches: 7. CDR3 nucleotide sequence: TGTGCCAGCAGTTACCAGAGCGGGGGGAGTCCCTACGAGCAGTACTTC. It specifies CASSYQSGGSPYEQYF.